This TCR beta chain was recovered during a study of PD-1 blockade in classical Hodgkin lymphoma. In the study overall: Nivolumab was administered to patients intravenously at 3 mg/kg every 2 weeks.

CDR1 and CDR2 (germline): MDHEN, SYDVKM. The CDR3 sequence is 13 residues long. The V end was cut by 6 bases, the J end by 0 bases, with 6 bases between. Libraries were prepared by immunoSEQ multiplex PCR; TCRdb keeps only in-frame clonotypes and omits some of them. Of some 21,000 clones in the sample, 85% to 90% were seen once. The time point denotes: cycle 4 day 1 (C4D1), after five to seven weeks of nivolumab. Exposure to brentuximab vedotin varied, and each patient had relapsed following autologous stem cell transplantation. This TCR came from a human donor with classical Hodgkin lymphoma. The chain is built from TRBV28 and TRBJ1-5, with D possibly TRBD1 on 6 matching bases. The sequenced sample was peripheral blood mononuclear cells (PBMCs), obtained before the fourth cycle of nivolumab. The CDR3 sequence is CASRGASNQPQHF. CDR3 DNA sequence: TGTGCCAGCAGGGGGGCTAGCAATCAGCCCCAGCATTTT.